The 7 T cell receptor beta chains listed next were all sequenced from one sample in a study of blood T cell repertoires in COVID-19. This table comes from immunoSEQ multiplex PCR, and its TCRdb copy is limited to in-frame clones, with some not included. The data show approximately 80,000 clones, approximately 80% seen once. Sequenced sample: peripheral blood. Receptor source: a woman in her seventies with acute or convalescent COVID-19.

CDR3 sequence: CASRDRGYTEAFF. CDR3 DNA: TGTGCCAGCAGGGACAGGGGTTACACTGAAGCTTTCTTT. The chain combines TRBV6-5 with TRBJ1-1; 9 bases match TRBD1. This CDR3 comprises 13 residues. V gave up 6 bases and J gave up 3 bases; unmatched junction bases: 2. Germline V gene lookup returns CDR1 MNHEY and CDR2 SVGAGI.

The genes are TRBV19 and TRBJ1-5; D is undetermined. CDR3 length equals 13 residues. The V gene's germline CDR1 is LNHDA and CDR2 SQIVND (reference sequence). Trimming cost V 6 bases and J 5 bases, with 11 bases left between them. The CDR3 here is CASRSQVDQPQHF. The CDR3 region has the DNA TGTGCCAGTAGGTCTCAGGTTGATCAGCCCCAGCATTTT.

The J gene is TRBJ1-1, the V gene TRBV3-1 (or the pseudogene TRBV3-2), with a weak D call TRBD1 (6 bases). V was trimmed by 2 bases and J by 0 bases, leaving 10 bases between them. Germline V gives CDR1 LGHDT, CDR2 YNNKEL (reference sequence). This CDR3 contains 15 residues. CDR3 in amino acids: CASSQTGTVNTEAFF. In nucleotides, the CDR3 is TGTGCCAGCAGCCAAACAGGGACCGTGAACACTGAAGCTTTCTTT.

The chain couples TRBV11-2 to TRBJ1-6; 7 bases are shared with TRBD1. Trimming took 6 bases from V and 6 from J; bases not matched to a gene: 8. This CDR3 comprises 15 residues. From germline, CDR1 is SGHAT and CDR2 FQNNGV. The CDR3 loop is CASSREGALNSPLHF. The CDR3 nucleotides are TGTGCCAGCAGTCGGGAGGGGGCGCTTAATTCACCCCTCCACTTT.

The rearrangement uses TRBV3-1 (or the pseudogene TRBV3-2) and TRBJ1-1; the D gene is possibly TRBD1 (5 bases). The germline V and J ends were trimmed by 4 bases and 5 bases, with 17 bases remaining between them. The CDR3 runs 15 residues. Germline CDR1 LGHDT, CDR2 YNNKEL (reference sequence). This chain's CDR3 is CASSPYPRAGTEAFF. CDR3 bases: TGTGCCAGCAGCCCCTACCCCAGGGCAGGAACTGAAGCTTTCTTT.

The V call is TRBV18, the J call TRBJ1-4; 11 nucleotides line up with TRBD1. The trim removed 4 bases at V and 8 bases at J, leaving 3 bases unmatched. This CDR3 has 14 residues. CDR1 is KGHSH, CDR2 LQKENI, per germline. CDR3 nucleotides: TGTGCCAGCTCACAGGGACAGGGGGAGGAAAAACTGTTTTTT. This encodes CASSQGQGEEKLFF.

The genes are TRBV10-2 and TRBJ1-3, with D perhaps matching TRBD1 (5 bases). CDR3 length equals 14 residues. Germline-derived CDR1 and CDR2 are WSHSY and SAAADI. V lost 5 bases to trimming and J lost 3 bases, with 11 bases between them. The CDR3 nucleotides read TGCGCCAGCAGTAGGGGCTTGGATGGAAACACCATATATTTT. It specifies CASSRGLDGNTIYF.